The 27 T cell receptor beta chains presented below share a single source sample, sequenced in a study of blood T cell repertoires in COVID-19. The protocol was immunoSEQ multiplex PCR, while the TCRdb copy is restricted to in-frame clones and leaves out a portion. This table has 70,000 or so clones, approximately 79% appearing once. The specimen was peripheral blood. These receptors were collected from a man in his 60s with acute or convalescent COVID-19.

This chain's CDR3 is CSAVTSGFYNEQFF. The CDR3 DNA sequence: TGCAGCGCCGTAACCTCAGGGTTCTACAATGAGCAGTTCTTC. J is TRBJ2-1 and V is TRBV29-1; TRBD1 is a possible D gene (5 bases). Between the trimmed V and J ends, which lost 7 bases and 3 bases, there was a span of 16 bases. Germline CDR1 is SQVTM and CDR2 is ANQGSEA. This CDR3 has 14 residues.

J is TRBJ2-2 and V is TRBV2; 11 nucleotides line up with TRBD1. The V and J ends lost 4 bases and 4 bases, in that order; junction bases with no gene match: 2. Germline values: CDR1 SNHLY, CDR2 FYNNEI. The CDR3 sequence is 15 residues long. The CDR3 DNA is TGTGCCAGCAGTGTTGGGACAGGGGGCACCGGGGAGCTGTTTTTT. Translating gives CASSVGTGGTGELFF.

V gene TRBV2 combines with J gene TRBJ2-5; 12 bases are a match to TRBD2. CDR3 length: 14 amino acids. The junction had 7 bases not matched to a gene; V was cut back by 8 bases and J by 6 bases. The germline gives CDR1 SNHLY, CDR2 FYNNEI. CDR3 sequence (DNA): TGTGCCAGCGGAGGACTAGCGGGGTCTCAGACCCAGTACTTC. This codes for CASGGLAGSQTQYF. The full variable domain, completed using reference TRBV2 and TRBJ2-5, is EPEVTQTPSHQVTQMGQEVILRCVPISNHLYFYWYRQILGQKVEFLVSFYNNEISEKSEIFDDQFSVERPDGSNFTLKIRSTKLEDSAMYFCASGGLAGSQTQYFGPGTRLLVL.

CDR3: CASSSTGGANTEAFF. In DNA form, the CDR3 reads TGTGCCAGCAGCTCGACAGGGGGCGCGAACACTGAAGCTTTCTTT. The genes are TRBV7-2 and TRBJ1-1, with 10 positions matching TRBD1. CDR1 and CDR2 (germline): SGHTA, FQGNSA. The CDR3 loop spans 15 amino acids. V lost 4 bases, J lost 1 base, and 3 bases stayed unmatched.

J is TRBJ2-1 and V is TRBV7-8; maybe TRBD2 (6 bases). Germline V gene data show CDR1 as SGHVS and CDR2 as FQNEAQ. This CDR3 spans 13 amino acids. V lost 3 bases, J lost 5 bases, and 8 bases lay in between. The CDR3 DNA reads TGTGCCAGCAGCTTGACGGGAGACAATGAGCAGTTCTTC. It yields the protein CASSLTGDNEQFF.

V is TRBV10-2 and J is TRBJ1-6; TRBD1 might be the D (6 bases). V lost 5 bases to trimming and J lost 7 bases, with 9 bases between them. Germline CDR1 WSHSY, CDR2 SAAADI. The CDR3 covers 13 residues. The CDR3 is CASSQGKNSPLHF. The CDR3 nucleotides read TGCGCCAGCAGTCAGGGGAAGAATTCACCCCTCCACTTT.

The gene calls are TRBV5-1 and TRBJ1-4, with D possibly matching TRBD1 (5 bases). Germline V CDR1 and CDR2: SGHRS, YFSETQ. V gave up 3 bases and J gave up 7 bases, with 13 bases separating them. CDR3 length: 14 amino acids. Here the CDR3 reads CASSSGGVGEKLFF. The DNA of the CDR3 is TGCGCCAGCAGCTCCGGGGGTGTGGGTGAAAAACTGTTTTTT.

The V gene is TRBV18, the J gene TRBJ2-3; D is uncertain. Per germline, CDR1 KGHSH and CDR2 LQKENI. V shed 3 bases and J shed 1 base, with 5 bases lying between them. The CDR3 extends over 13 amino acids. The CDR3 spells CASSPPGTDTQYF. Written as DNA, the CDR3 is TGTGCCAGCTCACCCCCGGGCACAGATACGCAGTATTTT.

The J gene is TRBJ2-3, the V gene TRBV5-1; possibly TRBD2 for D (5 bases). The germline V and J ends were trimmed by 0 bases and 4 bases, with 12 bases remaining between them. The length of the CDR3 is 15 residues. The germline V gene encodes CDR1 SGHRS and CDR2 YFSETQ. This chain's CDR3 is CASSLGLLGADTQYF. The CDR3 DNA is TGCGCCAGCAGCTTGGGACTATTAGGAGCAGATACGCAGTATTTT. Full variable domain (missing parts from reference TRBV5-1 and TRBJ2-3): KAGVTQTPRYLIKTRGQQVTLSCSPISGHRSVSWYQQTPGQGLQFLFEYFSETQRNKGNFPGRFSGRQFSNSRSEMNVSTLELGDSALYLCASSLGLLGADTQYFGPGTRLTVL.

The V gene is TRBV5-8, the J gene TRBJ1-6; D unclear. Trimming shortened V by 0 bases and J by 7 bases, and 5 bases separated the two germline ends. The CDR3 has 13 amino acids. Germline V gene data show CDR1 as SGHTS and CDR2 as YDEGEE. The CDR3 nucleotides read TGTGCCAGCAGCTTGGACGGGAATTCACCCCTCCACTTT. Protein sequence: CASSLDGNSPLHF.

The CDR3 DNA reads TGTGCCAGTAGTCCCCGTAGACAGGGGGCTAATGAAAAACTGTTTTTT. Amino acid sequence: CASSPRRQGANEKLFF. V gene TRBV19 combines with J gene TRBJ1-4; TRBD1 agrees at 9 bases. The length of the CDR3 is 16 residues. V was clipped by 5 bases and J by 3 bases; unmatched bases: 7. Germline CDR1 is LNHDA and CDR2 is SQIVND (reference sequence).

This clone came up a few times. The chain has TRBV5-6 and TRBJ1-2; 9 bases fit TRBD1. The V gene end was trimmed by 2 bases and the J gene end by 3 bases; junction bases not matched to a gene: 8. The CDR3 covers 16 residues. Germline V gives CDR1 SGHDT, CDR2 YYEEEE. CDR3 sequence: CASSFYWDREDYGYTF. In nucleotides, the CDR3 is TGTGCCAGCAGCTTTTATTGGGACAGGGAGGACTATGGCTACACCTTC.

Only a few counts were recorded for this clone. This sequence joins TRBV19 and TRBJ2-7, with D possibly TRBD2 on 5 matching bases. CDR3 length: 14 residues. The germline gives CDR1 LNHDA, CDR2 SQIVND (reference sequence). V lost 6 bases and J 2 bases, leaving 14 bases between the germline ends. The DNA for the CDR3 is TGTGCCAGTAGAGACGGAGGCAGTACCTACGAGCAGTACTTC. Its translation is CASRDGGSTYEQYF.

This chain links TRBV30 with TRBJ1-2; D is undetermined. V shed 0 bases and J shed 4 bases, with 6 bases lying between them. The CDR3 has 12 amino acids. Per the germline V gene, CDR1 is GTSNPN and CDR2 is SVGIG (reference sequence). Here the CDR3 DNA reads TGTGCCTGGAGTGTACCAGTCTATGGCTACACCTTC. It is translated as CAWSVPVYGYTF.

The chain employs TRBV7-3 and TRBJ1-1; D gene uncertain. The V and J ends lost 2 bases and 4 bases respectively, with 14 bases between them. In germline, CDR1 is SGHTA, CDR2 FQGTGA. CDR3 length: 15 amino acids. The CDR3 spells CASSLGPGEGTEAFF. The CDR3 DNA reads TGTGCCAGCAGCTTAGGTCCCGGGGAGGGCACTGAAGCTTTCTTT.

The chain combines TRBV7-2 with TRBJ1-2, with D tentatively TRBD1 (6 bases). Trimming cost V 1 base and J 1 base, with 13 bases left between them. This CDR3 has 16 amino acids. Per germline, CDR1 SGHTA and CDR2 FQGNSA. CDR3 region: CASSLEGVPFNYGYTF. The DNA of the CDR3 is TGTGCCAGCAGCTTAGAGGGGGTCCCCTTTAACTATGGCTACACCTTC.

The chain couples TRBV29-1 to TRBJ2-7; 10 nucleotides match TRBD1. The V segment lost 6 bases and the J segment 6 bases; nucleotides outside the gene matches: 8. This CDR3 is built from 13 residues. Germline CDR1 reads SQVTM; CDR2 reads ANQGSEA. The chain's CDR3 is CSVPGQGFGEQYF. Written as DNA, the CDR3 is TGCAGCGTCCCGGGACAGGGGTTTGGCGAGCAGTACTTC.

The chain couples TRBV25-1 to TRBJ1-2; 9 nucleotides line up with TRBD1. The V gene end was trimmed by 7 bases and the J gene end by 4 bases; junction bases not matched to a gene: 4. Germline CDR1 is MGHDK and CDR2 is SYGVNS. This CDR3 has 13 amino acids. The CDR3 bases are TGTGCCAGCATTACGACAGGGGGCTATGGCTACACCTTC. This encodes CASITTGGYGYTF.

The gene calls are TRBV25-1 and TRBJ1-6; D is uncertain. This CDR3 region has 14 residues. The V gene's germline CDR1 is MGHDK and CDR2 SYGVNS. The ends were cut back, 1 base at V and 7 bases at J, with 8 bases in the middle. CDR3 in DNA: TGTGCCAGCAGTGAATTTCAGGTGAATTCACCCCTCCACTTT. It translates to CASSEFQVNSPLHF.

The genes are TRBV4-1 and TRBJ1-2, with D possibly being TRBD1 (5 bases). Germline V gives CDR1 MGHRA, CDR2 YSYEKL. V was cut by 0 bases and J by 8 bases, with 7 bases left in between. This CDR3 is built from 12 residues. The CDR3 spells CASSQERGGYTF. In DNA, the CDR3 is TGCGCCAGCAGCCAAGAGCGGGGGGGCTACACCTTC.

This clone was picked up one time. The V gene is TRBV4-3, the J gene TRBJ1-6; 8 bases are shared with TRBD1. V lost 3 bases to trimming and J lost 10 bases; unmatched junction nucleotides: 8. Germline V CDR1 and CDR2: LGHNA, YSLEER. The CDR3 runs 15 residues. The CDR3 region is CASSHPDRAGSPLHF. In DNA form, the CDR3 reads TGCGCCAGCAGCCACCCGGACAGGGCAGGCTCACCCCTCCACTTT.

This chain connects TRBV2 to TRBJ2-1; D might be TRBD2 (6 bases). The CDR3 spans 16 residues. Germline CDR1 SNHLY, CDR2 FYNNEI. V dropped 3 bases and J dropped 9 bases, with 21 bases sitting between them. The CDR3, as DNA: TGTGCCAGCAGTGATTGGTTAAGGATGGGGGGAGGTGAGCAGTTCTTC. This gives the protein CASSDWLRMGGGEQFF.

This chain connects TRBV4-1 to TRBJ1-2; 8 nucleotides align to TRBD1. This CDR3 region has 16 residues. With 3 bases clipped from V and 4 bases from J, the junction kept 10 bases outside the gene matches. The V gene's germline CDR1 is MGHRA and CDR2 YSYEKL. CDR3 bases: TGCGCCAGCAGCCAGCAGACAGGGGACCTAAGCTATGGCTACACCTTC. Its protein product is CASSQQTGDLSYGYTF.

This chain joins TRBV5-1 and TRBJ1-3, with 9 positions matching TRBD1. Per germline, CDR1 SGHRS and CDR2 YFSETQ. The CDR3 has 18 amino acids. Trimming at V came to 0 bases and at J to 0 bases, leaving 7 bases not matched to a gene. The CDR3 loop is CASSLGDRAPISGNTIYF. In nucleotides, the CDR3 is TGCGCCAGCAGCTTGGGGGACAGGGCCCCTATCTCTGGAAACACCATATATTTT.

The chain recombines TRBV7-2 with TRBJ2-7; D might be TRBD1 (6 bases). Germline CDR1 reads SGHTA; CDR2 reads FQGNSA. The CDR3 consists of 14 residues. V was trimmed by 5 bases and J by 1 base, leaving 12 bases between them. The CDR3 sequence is CASSPRGHSYEQYF. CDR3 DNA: TGTGCCAGCAGCCCCAGGGGACATTCCTACGAGCAGTACTTC.

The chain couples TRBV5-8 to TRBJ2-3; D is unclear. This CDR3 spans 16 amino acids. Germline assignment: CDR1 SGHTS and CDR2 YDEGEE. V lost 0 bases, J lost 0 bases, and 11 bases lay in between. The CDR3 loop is CASSLDGSRSTDTQYF. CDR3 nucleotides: TGTGCCAGCAGCTTGGACGGATCTAGGAGCACAGATACGCAGTATTTT.

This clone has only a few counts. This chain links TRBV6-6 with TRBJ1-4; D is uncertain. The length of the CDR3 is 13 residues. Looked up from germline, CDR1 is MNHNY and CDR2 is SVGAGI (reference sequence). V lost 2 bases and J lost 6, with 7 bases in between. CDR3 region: CASSYAAHEKLFF. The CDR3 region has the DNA TGTGCCAGCAGTTACGCGGCCCATGAAAAACTGTTTTTT.